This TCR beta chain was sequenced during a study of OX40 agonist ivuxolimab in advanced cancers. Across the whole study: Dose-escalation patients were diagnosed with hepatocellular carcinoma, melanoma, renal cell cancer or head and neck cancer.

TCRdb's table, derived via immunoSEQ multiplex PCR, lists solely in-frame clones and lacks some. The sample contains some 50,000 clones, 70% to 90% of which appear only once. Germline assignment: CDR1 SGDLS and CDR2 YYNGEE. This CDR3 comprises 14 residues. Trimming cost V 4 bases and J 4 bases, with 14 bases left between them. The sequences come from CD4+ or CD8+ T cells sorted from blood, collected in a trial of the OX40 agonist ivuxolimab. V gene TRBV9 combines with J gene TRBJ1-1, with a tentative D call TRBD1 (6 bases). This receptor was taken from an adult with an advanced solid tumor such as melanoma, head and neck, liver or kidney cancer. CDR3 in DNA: TGTGCCAGCAGCCTAGGGGGAGGGAGCACTGAAGCTTTCTTT. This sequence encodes CASSLGGGSTEAFF. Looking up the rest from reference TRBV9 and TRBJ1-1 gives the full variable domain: DSGVTQTPKHLITATGQRVTLRCSPRSGDLSVYWYQQSLDQGLQFLIQYYNGEERAKGNILERFSAQQFPDLHSELNLSSLELGDSALYFCASSLGGGSTEAFFGQGTRLTVV.